A selection of T cell receptor beta chains follows, all from one sample in a study of shared clonotypes between healthy human individuals. Sequencing used immunoSEQ multiplex PCR; TCRdb keeps in-frame clones, though not all of them. Seen here are around 600,000 clones, approximately 97% observed once, and the top ten hold 0.057%. Sample: naive CD4+ T cells sorted from blood. The receptors come from a woman aged 25 to 39 in good health. Both conserved end residues are part of each CDR3. The D gene is left open where the match is weak. Not all rows give a size; the values are once, few, many and, for expanded clones, a class.

TRBD1	-	TRBV5-1	TRBJ2-5	TGCGCCAGCAGCTTCAATCAGGGGGAAACCCAGACCCAGTACTTC	CASSFNQGETQTQYF
-	-	TRBV28	TRBJ2-5	TGTGCCAGCAGTTTTCCCCAGTACCAAGAGACCCAGTACTTC	CASSFPQYQETQYF
TRBD2	-	TRBV4-1	TRBJ2-7	TGCGCCAGCAGCCAGGGACTAGCGGGAGAAGGGTCCTACGAGCAGTACTTC	CASSQGLAGEGSYEQYF
-	-	TRBV28	TRBJ2-1	TGTGCCAGCAGTGTGGGTAGCATGTTCTTC	CASSVGSMFF
-	-	TRBV28	TRBJ2-7	TGTGCCAGCGGGACTCCGAGCTCCTACGAGCAGTACTTC	CASGTPSSYEQYF
TRBD1	-	TRBV6-6	TRBJ2-1	TGTGCCACCTCATCAGGGGGCCACCTCTACAATGAGCAGTTCTTC	CATSSGGHLYNEQFF
TRBD1	-	TRBV19	TRBJ1-1	TGTGCCAGTGGGACAGGGGGCGATTTTGATACTGAAGCTTTCTTT	CASGTGGDFDTEAFF
-	-	TRBV19	TRBJ2-5	TGTGCCAGTAGCCTAACCGGAGGGGAGACCCAGTACTTC	CASSLTGGETQYF
-	-	TRBV18	TRBJ1-4	TGTGCCAGCTCACCAGGCAGTGGTGAAAAACTGTTTTTT	CASSPGSGEKLFF
TRBD1	once	TRBV28	TRBJ2-1	TGTGCCAGCAGTTTAGTTGGACAGGGGCAGAACAATGAGCAGTTCTTC	CASSLVGQGQNNEQFF
-	-	TRBV7-2	TRBJ2-3	TGTGCCAGCAGCTCCACGTGGGGGGCAGATACGCAGTATTTT	CASSSTWGADTQYF
-	-	TRBV19	TRBJ1-2	TGTGCCAGTAGTATCAGGGTTGAGGACTATGGCTACACCTTC	CASSIRVEDYGYTF
-	-	TRBV5-4	TRBJ1-3	TGTGCCAGCAGCGCCGTAGACTCTGGAAACACCATATATTTT	CASSAVDSGNTIYF
-	once	TRBV11-2	TRBJ2-5	TGTGCCAGCAGCTTAGATTCCTCGGGAGCCGAACAGGTCTACTTC	CASSLDSSGAEQVYF
-	-	TRBV7-9	TRBJ1-1	TGTGCCAGCAGCCGTGAGAGGTGGGGCGCTGAAGCTTTCTTT	CASSRERWGAEAFF
-	-	TRBV25-1	TRBJ1-1	TGTGCCAGCAGACGGGACGCTCAAGCTTTCTTT	CASRRDAQAFF
TRBD1	-	TRBV5-1	TRBJ1-5	TGCGCCAGCAGCTGGACAGGGGCGCTCAATCAGCCCCAGCATTTT	CASSWTGALNQPQHF
TRBD1	-	TRBV16	TRBJ1-5	TGTGCCAGCAGCCATGGAGGACAGGGCTATCAGCCCCAGCATTTT	CASSHGGQGYQPQHF
-	-	TRBV28	TRBJ1-2	TGTGCCAGCAGGGGGGAAAGGGTCCTGGTATATGGCTACACCTTC	CASRGERVLVYGYTF
-	-	TRBV5-4	TRBJ2-7	TGTGCCAGCGGTTACACAGACTCCTGGGGGAGCGAGCAGTACTTC	CASGYTDSWGSEQYF
-	-	TRBV7-9	TRBJ2-3	TGTGCCAGCAGCCAAGGACCCACGATTGATACGCAGTATTTT	CASSQGPTIDTQYF
-	-	TRBV11-2	TRBJ2-5	TGTGCCAGCAGCTTAGCCCTCCGAGGGAAGGGGCCAATCCAAGAGACCCAGTACTTC	CASSLALRGKGPIQETQYF
-	once	TRBV28	TRBJ1-1	TGTGCCAGCGGCGACAGTCTGAACACTGAAGCTTTCTTT	CASGDSLNTEAFF
-	-	TRBV28	TRBJ2-3	TGTGCCAGCACTCCCCCCGCGAACACAGATACGCAGTATTTT	CASTPPANTDTQYF
-	-	TRBV14	TRBJ1-2	TGTGCCAGCAGCGAGATGGGGGCGGCTACCTATGGCTACACCTTC	CASSEMGAATYGYTF
TRBD2	-	TRBV5-4	TRBJ2-1	TGTGCCAGCAGCCGAACTAGCGACTCCTACAATGAGCAGTTCTTC	CASSRTSDSYNEQFF
-	-	TRBV5-1	TRBJ2-7	TGCGCCAGCAGCTTGTCATCCAGGGATTCCGGCGAGCAGTACTTC	CASSLSSRDSGEQYF
-	-	TRBV2	TRBJ2-2	TGTGCCAGCAGTGACCATTGGGGCGGTGGCGGGGAGCTGTTTTTT	CASSDHWGGGGELFF
-	-	TRBV19	TRBJ1-1	TGTGCCAGTACCCACAGGGAGGTCCACACTGAAGCTTTCTTT	CASTHREVHTEAFF
-	-	TRBV28	TRBJ1-1	TGTGCCAGCAGGACCTCATCGGAAGCTTTCTTT	CASRTSSEAFF
TRBD1	-	TRBV28	TRBJ1-2	TGTGCCAGCAGTGACGGCAGGGGGCTTCGAAGTGGCTACACCTTC	CASSDGRGLRSGYTF
TRBD1	-	TRBV6-5	TRBJ1-1	TGTGCCAGCATCTACAGGGGAGAAGCTTTCTTT	CASIYRGEAFF
-	-	TRBV6-1	TRBJ2-7	TGTGCCAGCAGTCATCAGGGAAAGGCTTACGAGCAGTACTTC	CASSHQGKAYEQYF
TRBD2	-	TRBV28	TRBJ2-1	TGTGCCAGCAGAGTTACTAGCGGGAAATTTTACAATGAGCAGTTCTTC	CASRVTSGKFYNEQFF
TRBD2	-	TRBV28	TRBJ2-5	TGTGCCAGCGCACACGGGGACTACTTATTCGAAGAGACCCAGTACTTC	CASAHGDYLFEETQYF
TRBD2	-	TRBV5-4	TRBJ2-1	TGTGCCAGCAGCTTGGGGACTAGCGGGAGGGCATCCTACAATGAGCAGTTCTTC	CASSLGTSGRASYNEQFF
-	-	TRBV7-6	TRBJ1-1	TGTGCCAGCATAGGGTTAGCTGAAGCTTTCTTT	CASIGLAEAFF